This T cell receptor beta chain was sequenced during a study of low-dose radiotherapy and immunotherapy resistance in tumors. Study-wide context: Doses delivered to Cohort 2 were 1 Gy per fraction every two weeks, amounting to 13 Gy over 26 weeks.

Stated time point: before trial treatment. The V end was cut by 2 bases, the J end by 3 bases, with 11 bases between. This CDR3 comprises 15 residues. The germline V gene encodes CDR1 LNHDA and CDR2 SQIVND (reference sequence). Primers targeting TRAV and TRBV primed first-strand cDNA, covering alpha and beta chains. With a constant-region primer and a V-primer adapter, TCRs were subjected to about 20 PCR cycles of amplification. TCRdb fed the reads into MiXCR, producing one record per CDR3 protein. Among tens of thousands of distinct CDR3 sequences, more than 8.5% were seen once, and the ten largest hold 1%. This clonotype has a count of ten or more.

The TCR originated in a male donor with prostate cancer. The specimen comprised PBMCs, sampled before treatment. The chain has TRBV19 and TRBJ2-4; tentative D call: TRBD2 (5 bases). The CDR3 DNA follows: TGTGCCAGTAGTATAAGGGAAGGAGGCAAAAACATTCAGTACTTC. It encodes CASSIREGGKNIQYF.